Following are 29 T cell receptor beta chains from one sample sequenced in a study of human T cells and chemical hapten exposure. The time point: patch test 1, 2 weeks after DPC sensitization. Specified treatment: therapeutic diphenylcyclopropenone sensitization with weekly scalp DPC. Each CDR3 protein is one row after TCRdb ran MiXCR on the RACE reads. Of about 99,000 distinct CDR3 sequences listed, around 12% are singletons. Specimen: whole blood, collected in connection with sensitization to the hapten diphenylcyclopropenone (DPC). These receptors all stem from a woman aged 40 to 49 with alopecia areata. Some clones in this sample may be carry-over from other donors' samples.

This clonotype came up a few times. The chain recombines TRBV28 with TRBJ1-5; possibly TRBD1 for D (5 bases). There are 15 residues in the CDR3. Germline values: CDR1 MDHEN, CDR2 SYDVKM. V lost 2 bases and J lost 5, with 13 bases in between. The CDR3 DNA is TGTGCCAGCAGTTTAGCCCGGGACGGTGATCAGCCCCAGCATTTT. Translating it yields CASSLARDGDQPQHF.

This sequence joins TRBV20-1 and TRBJ2-7; the match to TRBD1 covers 8 bases. CDR1 and CDR2 from the germline V gene are DFQATT and SNEGSKA (reference sequence). The CDR3 runs 13 residues. The trim removed 6 bases at V and 1 base at J, leaving 5 bases unmatched. The DNA for the CDR3 is TGCAGTGCCGTGGACAGGGTTTCCTACGAGCAGTACTTC. Its translation: CSAVDRVSYEQYF.

The chain carries TRBV16 and TRBJ1-4; D ambiguous. Trimming cost V 4 bases and J 8 bases, with 11 bases left between them. Looked up from germline, CDR1 is KGHSY and CDR2 is FQNENV. CDR3 length equals 13 residues. CDR3: CASSPARREKLFF. The CDR3 DNA reads as TGTGCCAGCAGCCCAGCAAGACGCGAAAAACTGTTTTTT. Supplemented by reference TRBV16 and TRBJ1-4, the full variable domain reads GEEVAQTPKHLVRGEGQKAKLYCAPIKGHSYVFWYQQVLKNEFKFLISFQNENVFDETGMPKERFSAKCLPNSPCSLEIQATKLEDSAVYFCASSPARREKLFFGSGTQLSVL.

This clonotype was counted ten times or more. This sequence joins TRBV29-1 and TRBJ2-7, with D perhaps matching TRBD1 (5 bases). CDR1 is SQVTM, CDR2 ANQGSEA, per germline. CDR3 length equals 12 residues. Trimming pared 4 bases from V and 2 bases from J, leaving 9 bases between. The CDR3 bases are TGCAGCGTTGGGGGCAGTGCCTACGAGCAGTACTTC. Translating it yields CSVGGSAYEQYF.

The rearrangement joins TRBV10-3 to TRBJ1-1; 11 nucleotides agree with TRBD1. V lost 6 bases to trimming and J lost 6 bases; unmatched junction nucleotides: 6. The CDR3 consists of 14 residues. CDR1 is ENHRY and CDR2 is SYGVKD in the germline V gene. Here the CDR3 reads CAISRGQGAPEAFF. The CDR3 DNA is TGTGCCATCAGCCGCGGACAGGGGGCCCCTGAAGCTTTCTTT.

This clonotype was detected a few times. The genes are TRBV23-1 and TRBJ2-7; no definite D call. TRBV23-1 is an ORF for which the function is uncertain. With 3 bases removed from V and 2 bases from J, the gap between germline ends came to 11 bases. This CDR3 has 14 amino acids. The CDR3 loop is CASSHHLLAYEQYF. The CDR3 nucleotides read TGCGCCAGCAGTCATCACTTACTGGCCTACGAGCAGTACTTC.

The chain links TRBV7-9 to TRBJ2-7, with TRBD1 identical over 9 bases. With V trimmed by 6 bases and J by 1 base, 7 bases remained unmatched. The germline CDR1 and CDR2 sequences are SEHNR and FQNEAQ (reference sequence). This CDR3 is built from 15 residues. In DNA, the CDR3 is TGTGCCAGCAGTTTGGGACAGGGATTGTCCTACGAGCAGTACTTC. Its translation is CASSLGQGLSYEQYF.

This clonotype was recorded at least ten times. The rearrangement links TRBV7-9 to TRBJ2-2, with D uncertain. Germline loops: CDR1 SEHNR, CDR2 FQNEAQ (reference sequence). CDR3 size: 11 residues. V lost 2 bases to trimming and J lost 7 bases, with 2 bases between them. In nucleotides, the CDR3 is TGTGCCAGCAGCTTAATCGGGGAGCTGTTTTTT. Translated: CASSLIGELFF.

This clonotype has a handful of counts. This chain uses TRBV4-2 with TRBJ2-6, with D unresolved. CDR1 is LGHNA, CDR2 YNFKEQ, per germline. The V end was cut by 0 bases, the J end by 0 bases, with 3 bases between. The CDR3 sequence is 15 residues long. Written as DNA, the CDR3 is TGTGCCAGCAGCCAAGATGACTCTGGGGCCAACGTCCTGACTTTC. This sequence encodes CASSQDDSGANVLTF.

The DNA for the CDR3 is TGTGCCAGCAGGCCCCCCCCGGGACTAGCGGGAGCTGGGGCCAACGTCCTGACTTTC. Translating gives CASRPPPGLAGAGANVLTF. The V call is TRBV12-3 or TRBV12-4, the J call TRBJ2-6; 14 bases are a match to TRBD2. Unmatched junction bases numbered 9, after V lost 6 bases and J lost 2 bases. The CDR3 covers 19 residues.

This clonotype has only a few counts. V usage is TRBV5-1 and J usage is TRBJ2-4; D possibly matches TRBD1 or TRBD2 (6 bases each). CDR1 is SGHRS, CDR2 YFSETQ, per germline. V was shortened by 8 bases and J by 0 bases, with 18 bases between the two germline ends. The CDR3 runs to 16 residues. CDR3: CARIRQEGIAKNIQYF. The CDR3 DNA reads TGCGCCAGGATAAGACAGGAGGGGATAGCCAAAAACATTCAGTACTTC. The full variable domain, rest sourced from reference TRBV5-1 and TRBJ2-4, is KAGVTQTPRYLIKTRGQQVTLSCSPISGHRSVSWYQQTPGQGLQFLFEYFSETQRNKGNFPGRFSGRQFSNSRSEMNVSTLELGDSALYLCARIRQEGIAKNIQYFGAGTRLSVL.

This chain joins TRBV28 and TRBJ1-6, with a possible D match to TRBD1 (6 bases). CDR3 length: 13 amino acids. V was pared by 9 bases and J by 8 bases, with 14 bases between. From germline, CDR1 is MDHEN and CDR2 SYDVKM. Here the CDR3 reads CASVDRLDSPLHF. For the CDR3, the DNA is TGTGCCAGTGTAGACAGGTTGGATTCACCCCTCCACTTT.

This clonotype was counted between two and nine times. This CDR3 is CASSSTHGLSGSSYNSPLHF. The CDR3 bases are TGTGCCAGCAGTTCCACCCACGGCCTTTCAGGCAGCTCCTATAATTCACCCCTCCACTTT. V usage is TRBV28 and J usage is TRBJ1-6; D gene ambiguous. Germline-derived CDR1 and CDR2 are MDHEN and SYDVKM. V was shortened by 4 bases and J by 0 bases, with 22 bases between the two germline ends. CDR3 length: 20 amino acids. Full variable domain (remainder filled in from reference TRBV28 and TRBJ1-6): DVKVTQSSRYLVKRTGEKVFLECVQDMDHENMFWYRQDPGLGLRLIYFSYDVKMKEKGDIPEGYSVSREKKERFSLILESASTNQTSMYLCASSSTHGLSGSSYNSPLHFGNGTRLTVT.

This clonotype was counted only a few times. J is TRBJ1-6 and V is TRBV7-2; perhaps TRBD1 as D (5 bases). V lost 1 base and J 5 bases, leaving 15 bases between the germline ends. CDR3 length: 17 residues. The germline gives CDR1 SGHTA, CDR2 FQGNSA. In nucleotides, the CDR3 is TGTGCCAGCAGCTTAGGACGGGGACTACTAAATAATTCACCCCTCCACTTT. It yields the protein CASSLGRGLLNNSPLHF.

This clonotype was seen a few times. The DNA for the CDR3 is TGTGCCATCAGTGACGGCAGGAGGAACTATGGCTACACCTTC. Protein sequence: CAISDGRRNYGYTF. The chain recombines TRBV10-3 with TRBJ1-2; D gene ambiguous. The ends were cut back, 3 bases at V and 2 bases at J, with 10 bases in the middle. The germline CDR1 and CDR2 sequences are ENHRY and SYGVKD. CDR3 size: 14 residues.

The V and J genes are TRBV20-1 and TRBJ2-7; 8 nucleotides match TRBD2. The CDR3 is 12 residues long. Germline CDR1 and CDR2: DFQATT and SNEGSKA (reference sequence). J lost 2 bases, V lost 5 bases, and 2 bases had no gene match. CDR3 coding DNA: TGCAGTGCTGAGCGGGAGCCCTACGAGCAGTACTTC. It codes for CSAEREPYEQYF.

On this clonotype itself: A much larger clone sits a single nucleotide away, making a read error possible. V and J are TRBV29-1 and TRBJ2-1, with 11 bases identical to TRBD2. CDR1 and CDR2 (germline): SQVTM, ANQGSEA. Germline trimming cut 2 bases from V and 7 bases from J; bases unmatched to any gene: 10. The CDR3 covers 16 residues. The CDR3, as DNA: TGCAGCGTTGAACCCCTCACTAGCGGGAGTGATAATGAGCAGTTCTTC. Its protein is CSVEPLTSGSDNEQFF.

This clonotype was seen at least ten times. The J gene is TRBJ1-5, the V gene TRBV6-2 or TRBV6-3; 7 nucleotides match TRBD1. Germline-derived CDR1 and CDR2 are MNHEY and SVGEGT. CDR3 size: 14 residues. Germline trimming cut 6 bases from V and 0 bases from J; bases unmatched to any gene: 2. CDR3 amino acids: CASSGQVSNQPQHF. The CDR3 DNA sequence: TGTGCCAGCAGCGGACAGGTTAGCAATCAGCCCCAGCATTTT.

This clonotype has only a few counts. V gene TRBV7-9 combines with J gene TRBJ1-1; D uncertain. The CDR3 is 12 amino acids. Per the germline V gene, CDR1 is SEHNR and CDR2 is FQNEAQ (reference sequence). The germline V and J ends were trimmed by 5 bases and 11 bases, with 15 bases remaining between them. CDR3 protein: CASSPDNRRAFF. The DNA for the CDR3 is TGTGCCAGCAGCCCAGACAACCGTAGGGCTTTCTTT.

V is TRBV6-2 or TRBV6-3 and J is TRBJ2-7; D gene ambiguous. There are 16 residues in the CDR3. The germline V gene encodes CDR1 MNHEY and CDR2 SVGEGT. Trimming cost V 8 bases and J 0 bases, with 20 bases left between them. CDR3 sequence (DNA): TGTGCCAGCGGAACCCCAGACTCCTCGAGCTCCTACGAGCAGTACTTC. Residues: CASGTPDSSSSYEQYF.

This clonotype was seen a handful of times. This chain joins TRBV30 and TRBJ2-1; 7 bases fit TRBD2. J gave up 3 bases and V 1 base, and 6 bases lay outside the gene matches. There are 15 residues in the CDR3. Germline lookup yields CDR1 GTSNPN and CDR2 SVGIG (reference sequence). The CDR3 bases are TGTGCCTGGAGTGCGGGAGGTCTAGGCTACAATGAGCAGTTCTTC. Translation gives CAWSAGGLGYNEQFF.

About this clonotype: The conserved phenylalanine or tryptophan normally closing the CDR3 is absent here, so this likely arose from a read error. It is unclear where the CDR3 begins or ends on the DNA, so no DNA is shown, and the CDR3 is as TCRdb lists it. The chain couples TRBV21-1 to TRBJ2-7; the table gives TRBD2 as D, unverified against the DNA. TRBV21-1 is described as a pseudogene. The CDR3 numbers 10 amino acids, ends counted. The CDR3 reads CASSLGTFLG.

The chain has TRBV3-1 and TRBJ1-1; TRBD1 might be the D (5 bases). Trimming shortened V by 4 bases and J by 7 bases, and 16 bases separated the two germline ends. Germline assignment: CDR1 LGHDT and CDR2 YNNKEL (reference sequence). The length of the CDR3 is 14 residues. The CDR3 region has the DNA TGTGCCAGCAGCCCCCGTGGGTGGGGCGGTGAAGCTTTCTTT. It codes for CASSPRGWGGEAFF.

The CDR3 spells CASSRTGTGGETQYF. The CDR3 DNA reads TGTGCCAGCAGCCGCACTGGGACAGGAGGGGAGACCCAGTACTTC. The V gene is TRBV7-9, the J gene TRBJ2-5, with TRBD1 matching over 8 bases. The CDR3 loop spans 15 amino acids. V was clipped by 5 bases and J by 5 bases; unmatched bases: 10. Germline V gives CDR1 SEHNR, CDR2 FQNEAQ (reference sequence).

This chain connects TRBV27 to TRBJ2-3; TRBD2 might be the D (5 bases). Trimming stripped 5 bases from V and 0 bases from J, with 12 bases between. Germline V gene sequence: CDR1 MNHEY, CDR2 SMNVEV (reference sequence). The length of the CDR3 is 15 residues. The CDR3, as DNA: TGTGCCAGCAGTGCCTACGGGGATAGCACAGATACGCAGTATTTT. This translates into CASSAYGDSTDTQYF.

The rearrangement links TRBV7-8 to TRBJ2-1; 9 nucleotides align to TRBD2. The CDR3 consists of 15 residues. Germline lookup yields CDR1 SGHVS and CDR2 FQNEAQ. The V and J ends lost 5 bases and 6 bases, in that order; junction bases with no gene match: 8. This CDR3 reads CASSRRLAEINEQFF. Here the CDR3 DNA reads TGTGCCAGCAGCCGCCGACTAGCGGAGATCAATGAGCAGTTCTTC.

This clonotype appeared many times. This CDR3 reads CASSTGTSGSTDTQYF. In nucleotides, the CDR3 is TGTGCCAGTAGTACCGGGACTAGCGGGAGCACAGATACGCAGTATTTT. The genes are TRBV19 and TRBJ2-3; TRBD2 matches 12 bases. This CDR3 has 16 amino acids. Germline V gene sequence: CDR1 LNHDA, CDR2 SQIVND (reference sequence). Trimming cost V 4 bases and J 0 bases; bases outside gene matches: 2.

There are a few counts of this clonotype. The CDR3 is CASSLVASGGYEQYF. The CDR3 DNA is TGTGCCAGCAGCTTGGTGGCTAGCGGGGGGTACGAGCAGTACTTC. The genes are TRBV5-4 and TRBJ2-7, with TRBD2 identical over 11 bases. The CDR3 runs 15 residues. Germline V lookup: CDR1 SGHNT, CDR2 YYREEE (reference sequence). The ends lost 0 bases at V and 4 bases at J; junction bases unmatched: 3.

At least ten counts were recorded for this clonotype. The V and J genes are TRBV10-2 and TRBJ2-7; D may match TRBD1 or TRBD2 (5 bases each). Germline-derived CDR1 and CDR2 are WSHSY and SAAADI. The CDR3 contains 16 residues. The V end lost 6 bases, the J end lost 0 bases, and 18 bases lay between the germline ends. The CDR3 sequence is CASSDEGRVSSYEQYF. Here the CDR3 DNA reads TGCGCCAGCAGCGACGAGGGGCGGGTGAGCTCCTACGAGCAGTACTTC.